This entry features one T cell receptor beta chain sequence. Its target is not known. Deletions cut 4 bases from V and 0 bases from J, with 7 bases between. The CDR3 covers 14 residues. Germline V gene data show CDR1 as SGHVS and CDR2 as FQNEAQ. This sample is part of a study of shared clonotypes between healthy human individuals. Study observations and caveats: The authors sampled blood alone, and tissue repertoires likely differ.

Unsorted samples relied on about 90 million PBMCs, which served as the source of genomic DNA. Each subset's genomic DNA was split evenly across several immunoSEQ plates. Study processing details: Filtering differed for immunoSEQ, which gave only junction sequences without quality scores. Some clones are missing from TCRdb's copy, which holds only in-frame ones; the method was immunoSEQ multiplex PCR. Clone size and the V and J calls come from that table; the DNA yielded D and trimming. The data show about 480,000 clones, approximately 79% seen once. This TCR was recovered from a woman aged 40 to 55 in good health. Some clones in this sample may be carry-over from other donors' samples. V gene TRBV7-8 combines with J gene TRBJ1-3; D is unclear. Material for sequencing was PBMCs. The CDR3 region is CASSSQISGNTIYF. The DNA for the CDR3 is TGTGCCAGCAGCTCACAAATCTCTGGAAACACCATATATTTT.